The 14 T cell receptor beta chains below come from one sample, sequenced in a study of cytomegalovirus exposure and HLA in healthy donors. It was with 60 Vbeta and 13 Jbeta primers that the PCR ran. Sequenced by immunoSEQ multiplex PCR; TCRdb stores in-frame clones only, minus some. This sample carries 100,000 to 150,000 clones, with about 1.4% going to the ten biggest clones. Sequencing was carried out using PBMCs. The receptor source for this set is a woman aged 40 to 50 in good health and CMV-seronegative.

The genes are TRBV6-6 and TRBJ1-3; D is unclear. CDR3 length equals 14 residues. The V gene lost 5 bases and the J gene lost 8 bases, with 16 bases spanning the gap. Germline values: CDR1 MNHNY, CDR2 SVGAGI (reference sequence). This CDR3 reads CASSQYVTGDTIYF. As DNA, the CDR3 is TGTGCCAGCAGTCAGTACGTAACGGGTGACACCATATATTTT.

The chain recombines TRBV9 with TRBJ2-7; TRBD2 matches 11 bases. This CDR3 spans 14 amino acids. Germline lookup yields CDR1 SGDLS and CDR2 YYNGEE. V trimming: 7 bases; J trimming: 2 bases; junction bases outside the gene matches: 5. CDR3 nucleotide sequence: TGTGCCAGCGGCCCTAGCGGGGGGACCTACGAGCAGTACTTC. Translating it yields CASGPSGGTYEQYF.

V gene TRBV28 combines with J gene TRBJ1-5; TRBD1 matches at 7 bases. The CDR3 runs 13 residues. With V trimmed by 6 bases and J by 9 bases, 8 bases remained unmatched. Germline-derived CDR1 and CDR2 are MDHEN and SYDVKM. CDR3 nucleotides: TGTGCCAGCAGGGAACAGGGGAACCGGCCCCAGCATTTT. Translation gives CASREQGNRPQHF. Looking up the rest from reference TRBV28 and TRBJ1-5 gives the full variable domain: DVKVTQSSRYLVKRTGEKVFLECVQDMDHENMFWYRQDPGLGLRLIYFSYDVKMKEKGDIPEGYSVSREKKERFSLILESASTNQTSMYLCASREQGNRPQHFGDGTRLSIL.

The chain links TRBV2 to TRBJ2-1, with 9 bases that match TRBD2. There are 14 residues in the CDR3. J was trimmed by 9 bases and V by 7 bases; bases with no gene match: 10. Germline CDR1 SNHLY, CDR2 FYNNEI. CDR3 sequence: CASTPALAGTEQFF. CDR3 in DNA: TGTGCCAGCACTCCAGCCCTAGCGGGGACTGAGCAGTTCTTC.

The chain recombines TRBV9 with TRBJ2-1; 7 bases match TRBD2. The V segment lost 0 bases and the J segment 10 bases; nucleotides outside the gene matches: 4. This CDR3 is 13 amino acids long. The germline V gene encodes CDR1 SGDLS and CDR2 YYNGEE. The CDR3 DNA reads as TGTGCCAGCAGCGTAGCCCAGGGAGGGGAGCAGTTCTTC. Its protein is CASSVAQGGEQFF.

The rearrangement joins TRBV2 to TRBJ1-1; D uncertain. The length of the CDR3 is 13 residues. CDR1 and CDR2 (germline): SNHLY, FYNNEI. Trimming cost V 5 bases and J 0 bases, with 7 bases left between them. CDR3 loop: CASSSQMNTEAFF. CDR3 DNA: TGTGCCAGCAGTTCGCAGATGAACACTGAAGCTTTCTTT.

This sequence joins TRBV13 and TRBJ2-2; D may be TRBD1 (5 bases). Looked up from germline, CDR1 is PRHDT and CDR2 is FYEKMQ (reference sequence). Deletions cut 5 bases from V and 0 bases from J, with 10 bases between. The CDR3 consists of 15 residues. CDR3 DNA: TGTGCCAGCAGCCTACGACAGACGAACACCGGGGAGCTGTTTTTT. The encoded protein is CASSLRQTNTGELFF.

V and J are TRBV7-2 and TRBJ2-2; D not resolved. V was pared by 5 bases and J by 1 base, with 2 bases between. The CDR3 runs 12 residues. Germline CDR1 is SGHTA and CDR2 is FQGNSA. CDR3 coding DNA: TGTGCCAGCAGCCGGAACACCGGGGAGCTGTTTTTT. It yields the protein CASSRNTGELFF.

V usage is TRBV7-2 and J usage is TRBJ1-6; TRBD1 is a possible D gene (6 bases). This CDR3 contains 13 residues. Trimming pared 5 bases from V and 9 bases from J, leaving 11 bases between. Germline CDR1 reads SGHTA; CDR2 reads FQGNSA. CDR3 DNA: TGTGCCAGCAGCATTACAGGGATTTCACCCCTCCACTTT. This codes for CASSITGISPLHF.

This chain joins TRBV4-2 and TRBJ1-2; 9 positions match TRBD1. Germline values: CDR1 LGHNA, CDR2 YNFKEQ. Trimming at V came to 4 bases and at J to 8 bases, leaving 8 bases not matched to a gene. There are 14 residues in the CDR3. Written as DNA, the CDR3 is TGTGCCAGCAGCCGAGGGGGACAGGGTAGCGGCTACACCTTC. Its translation is CASSRGGQGSGYTF.

The chain links TRBV7-6 to TRBJ1-3; 7 bases are a match to TRBD1. The CDR3 sequence is 17 residues long. Germline CDR1 and CDR2: SGHVS and FNYEAQ. With V trimmed by 5 bases and J by 1 base, 11 bases remained unmatched. CDR3 DNA: TGTGCCAGCAGCGCCCTCAGGGGGACAGAATCTGGAAACACCATATATTTT. This translates into CASSALRGTESGNTIYF.

The chain combines TRBV6-1 with TRBJ2-4; D perhaps matches TRBD2 (6 bases). V was cut by 7 bases and J by 2 bases, with 15 bases left in between. This CDR3 spans 15 amino acids. Germline V gene data show CDR1 as MNHNS and CDR2 as SASEGT. The CDR3 loop is CASTNEGLSKNIQYF. CDR3 bases: TGTGCCAGCACAAATGAGGGACTTTCCAAAAACATTCAGTACTTC.

The rearrangement links TRBV19 to TRBJ1-5, with 9 bases fitting TRBD1. Germline lookup yields CDR1 LNHDA and CDR2 SQIVND (reference sequence). Losses at the gene ends were 5 bases for V and 6 bases for J; bases not matched to a gene: 8. This CDR3 region has 15 residues. The CDR3 nucleotides are TGTGCCAGTAGTGTTACAGGGGGCAGAAGTCAGCCCCAGCATTTT. Translated: CASSVTGGRSQPQHF. The whole variable domain, filled in from reference TRBV19 and TRBJ1-5, reads DGGITQSPKYLFRKEGQNVTLSCEQNLNHDAMYWYRQDPGQGLRLIYYSQIVNDFQKGDIAEGYSVSREKKESFPLTVTSAQKNPTAFYLCASSVTGGRSQPQHFGDGTRLSIL.

The chain recombines TRBV9 with TRBJ2-3; a possible D gene is TRBD1 (6 bases). The CDR3 loop spans 15 amino acids. Germline V gene lookup returns CDR1 SGDLS and CDR2 YYNGEE. Trimming stripped 4 bases from V and 0 bases from J, with 12 bases between. The CDR3 spells CASSPRQVSTDTQYF. The CDR3 DNA follows: TGTGCCAGCAGCCCCCGACAGGTCAGCACAGATACGCAGTATTTT. The full variable domain, rest sourced from reference TRBV9 and TRBJ2-3, is DSGVTQTPKHLITATGQRVTLRCSPRSGDLSVYWYQQSLDQGLQFLIQYYNGEERAKGNILERFSAQQFPDLHSELNLSSLELGDSALYFCASSPRQVSTDTQYFGPGTRLTVL.